This T cell receptor beta chain is drawn from a study of blood T cell repertoires in COVID-19. On the study more broadly: Spain, Italy and the United States supplied samples that represented acute and convalescent COVID-19. PBMCs, B-cell-depleted T cells, or T cells were the source of the cDNA or gDNA that made up the material.

In the study's own analysis: Estimation of nucleated cell counts was performed using reference gene primer amplification. The method was immunoSEQ multiplex PCR; TCRdb's version includes in-frame clones alone and lacks a portion of them. That table is the source of V, J and clone size, and D and trimming were worked out from the DNA. Among 95,000 to 150,000 clones listed, around four fifths were seen once. Germline loops: CDR1 KGHSH, CDR2 LQKENI. V lost 0 bases to trimming and J lost 2 bases, with 8 bases between them. This CDR3 is 15 amino acids long. The sample taken for sequencing was peripheral blood. The chain is built from TRBV18 and TRBJ1-3; D is ambiguous. The TCR comes from a man between 60 and 75 years old with active or convalescent COVID-19. In nucleotides, the CDR3 is TGTGCCAGCTCACCACCTCAGCGGCCTGGAAACACCATATATTTT. Translated, it gives CASSPPQRPGNTIYF. Together with reference TRBV18 and TRBJ1-3, the CDR3 gives the full variable domain: NAGVMQNPRHLVRRRGQEARLRCSPMKGHSHVYWYRQLPEEGLKFMVYLQKENIIDESGMPKERFSAEFPKEGPSILRIQQVVRGDSAAYFCASSPPQRPGNTIYFGEGSWLTVV.